This TCR beta chain came from a study of OX40 agonist ivuxolimab in advanced cancers. Turning to the overall study: Ivuxolimab was a fully human IgG2 agonistic monoclonal antibody targeting the costimulatory receptor OX40 (CD134). The paper describes the monotherapy dose-escalation part (N of about 47 patients) of the phase I trial of ivuxolimab. Intravenous ivuxolimab was administered to patients every 2 weeks at six dose levels: 0.01, 0.1, 0.3, 1.5, 3 and 10 mg/kg. Patients were allowed to have had prior anti-PD-1, anti-PD-L1 or anti-CTLA-4 therapy, and 40% of the dose-escalation patients had been treated with checkpoint inhibitors. The dose-escalation cohort was 82.7% male with a mean age of roughly 62 years, ranging from about 23 to 85. Three dose-escalation patients achieved partial responses, one with hepatocellular carcinoma and two with cutaneous melanoma. The point of sequencing TCRbeta in the periphery was to test whether ivuxolimab changed TCR sequence diversity and drove clonal T-cell expansion. Of the approximately 54 patients in dose escalation, about 19 had hepatocellular carcinoma, some 15 had melanoma, 9 had renal cell carcinoma and 9 had head and neck cancer.

Study-wide findings and limitations: At doses of 0.1 to 3.0 mg/kg, clonal expansion of both CD4+ and CD8+ T cells in blood was seen between baseline and week 6. After ivuxolimab, more expanded clones were found on average in CD8+ T cells than in CD4+ T cells. Antigen specificity was not determined for the clonally expanded peripheral T cells. Low levels of normalized T-cell clonal expansion were also seen in some patients who did not respond. In the 0.1-3.0 mg/kg groups, partial responders were among the patients with the lowest normalized peripheral clonal expansion, particularly in CD8+ T cells.

The sample holds one count of this clone. There is no known antigen for this receptor. No base-level quality is on record; no much larger clone is a single base apart. Genomic DNA was isolated from the sorted cells so that the TCRbeta CDR3 region could be sequenced. The immunoSEQ Assay was used to sequence the TCRbeta CDR3 regions. TCRdb carries this immuneACCESS record with in-frame sequences only. Its versions omit some clonotypes, under half of them owing to an unresolved V gene in the studies checked, with the rest unexplained. Recorded for this sample are around 75,000 clones; 80% to 90% of them occurred a single time. Clones ranked in the top ten supply about 1.1% of the sample. The CDR3 runs 15 amino acids, cysteine and phenylalanine included. This entry keeps only the CDR3 DNA: 45 bases, framed from base 1. Trimming removed 0 bases from V and 3 bases from J; the gene matches leave 2 bases unexplained. CDR1 MNHEY and CDR2 SVGAGI were looked up in the germline V gene.

The trial excluded patients who had a history of autoimmune disease or were on systemic immunosuppression. Peripheral blood for TCR sequencing was drawn from every dose cohort at baseline, at cycle 4 day 1 and at cycle 7 day 1. The samples were drawn from a first-in-human, open-label, multicenter phase I dose-escalation trial of ivuxolimab. Adults with locally advanced or metastatic head and neck squamous cell, hepatocellular, melanoma or renal cell carcinoma were enrolled in the trial. Before TCR sequencing, CD4+ T cells and CD8+ T cells were sorted from peripheral blood as separate populations. Sequenced material: CD4+ or CD8+ T cells sorted from blood, taken in a trial of the OX40 agonist ivuxolimab. The chain links TRBV6-5 with TRBJ1-1; 9 central nucleotides agree with TRBD1. The sequence derives from an adult with an advanced solid tumor such as melanoma, head and neck, liver or kidney cancer. The CDR3 reads as follows: CASSYSRTGDTEAFF. The nucleotide sequence is given as TGTGCCAGCAGTTACTCTCGGACAGGGGACACTGAAGCTTTCTTT.